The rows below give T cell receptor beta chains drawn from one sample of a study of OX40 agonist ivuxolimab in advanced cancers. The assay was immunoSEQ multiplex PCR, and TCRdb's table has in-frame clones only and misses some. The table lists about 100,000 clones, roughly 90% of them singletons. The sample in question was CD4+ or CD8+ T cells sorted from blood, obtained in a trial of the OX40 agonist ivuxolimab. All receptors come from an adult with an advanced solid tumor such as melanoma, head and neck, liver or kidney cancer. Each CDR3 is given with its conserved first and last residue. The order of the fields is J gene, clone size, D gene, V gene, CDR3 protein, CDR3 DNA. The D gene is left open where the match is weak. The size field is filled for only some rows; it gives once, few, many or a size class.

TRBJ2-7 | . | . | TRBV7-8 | CASSLAGRNYEQYF | TGTGCCAGCAGCTTAGCGGGCAGGAACTACGAGCAGTACTTC
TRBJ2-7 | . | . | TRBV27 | CASKGASYGEQYF | TGTGCCAGCAAAGGTGCGTCCTATGGCGAGCAGTACTTC
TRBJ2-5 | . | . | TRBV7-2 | CASRLDLQETQYF | TGTGCCAGCAGGCTAGACCTTCAAGAGACCCAGTACTTC
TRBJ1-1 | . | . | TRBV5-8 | CASSLVGTGSAFF | TGTGCCAGCAGCTTGGTTGGCACGGGTTCAGCTTTCTTT
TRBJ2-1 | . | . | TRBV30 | CAWKGSGNEQFF | TGTGCCTGGAAGGGGTCGGGAAATGAGCAGTTCTTC
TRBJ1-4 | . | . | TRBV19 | CASSRINEKLFF | TGTGCCAGTTCTAGGATTAATGAAAAACTGTTTTTT
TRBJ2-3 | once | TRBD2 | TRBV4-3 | CASSQVLAVPAGGGWTRDTQYF | TGCGCCAGCAGCCAAGTATTGGCAGTACCAGCGGGGGGCGGATGGACACGAGATACGCAGTATTTT
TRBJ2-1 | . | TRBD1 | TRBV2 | CASSGQGANQQFF | TGTGCCAGCAGTGGACAGGGGGCGAATCAGCAGTTCTTC
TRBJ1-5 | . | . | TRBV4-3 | CASSQDGKGGNQPQHF | TGCGCCAGCAGCCAAGATGGCAAGGGCGGCAATCAGCCCCAGCATTTT
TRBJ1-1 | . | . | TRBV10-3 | CAISDGQNGNTEAFF | TGTGCCATCAGTGACGGACAGAATGGGAACACTGAAGCTTTCTTT
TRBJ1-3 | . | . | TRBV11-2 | CASSLFSTTGTGNTIYF | TGTGCCAGCAGCTTATTCAGCACTACAGGGACTGGAAACACCATATATTTT
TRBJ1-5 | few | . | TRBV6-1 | CASSDINLPQHF | TGTGCCAGCAGTGATATCAATTTGCCCCAGCATTTT
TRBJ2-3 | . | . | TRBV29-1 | CSVEPLSVSTDTQYF | TGCAGCGTTGAGCCCCTTTCGGTGAGCACAGATACGCAGTATTTT
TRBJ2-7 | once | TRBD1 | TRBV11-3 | CASSLGQGAYEQYF | TGTGCCAGCAGCTTAGGTCAGGGGGCCTACGAGCAGTACTTC
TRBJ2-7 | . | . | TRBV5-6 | CASSGRAGHPSYEQYF | TGTGCCAGCAGCGGGAGGGCGGGACACCCCTCCTACGAGCAGTACTTC
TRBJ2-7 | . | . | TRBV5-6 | CASSLVERAGEQYF | TGTGCCAGCAGCTTAGTAGAGAGGGCGGGCGAGCAGTACTTC
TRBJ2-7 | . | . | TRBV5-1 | CASRKGIQGPYEQYF | TGCGCCAGCAGGAAGGGGATCCAGGGCCCCTACGAGCAGTACTTC
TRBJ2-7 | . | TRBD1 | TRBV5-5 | CASSSSGTGPYEQYF | TGTGCCAGCAGCTCCTCCGGGACAGGTCCCTACGAGCAGTACTTC
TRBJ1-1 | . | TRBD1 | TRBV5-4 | CASSWGQNFETEAFF | TGTGCCAGCAGCTGGGGACAGAACTTCGAGACTGAAGCTTTCTTT
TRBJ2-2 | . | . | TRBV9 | CASRPGIGTNTGELFF | TGTGCCAGCAGGCCCGGGATAGGGACGAACACCGGGGAGCTGTTTTTT
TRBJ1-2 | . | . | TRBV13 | CASSLEQGGYGYTF | TGTGCCAGCAGCTTAGAACAGGGTGGGTATGGCTACACCTTC
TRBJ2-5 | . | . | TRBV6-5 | CASRQGTGETQYF | TGTGCCAGCAGGCAGGGGACCGGCGAGACCCAGTACTTC
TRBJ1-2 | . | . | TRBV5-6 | CASTLGGSRGYTF | TGTGCCAGCACCTTGGGGGGGTCCCGGGGCTACACCTTC
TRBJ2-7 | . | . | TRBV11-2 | CASSLDPMVGQQYF | TGTGCCAGCAGCTTAGATCCTATGGTGGGGCAGCAGTACTTC
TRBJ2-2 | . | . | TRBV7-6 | CASSSKAGQTNTGELFF | TGTGCCAGCAGCTCTAAGGCGGGACAAACGAACACCGGGGAGCTGTTTTTT
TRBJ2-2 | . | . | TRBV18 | CASSPPGKGSGELFF | TGTGCCAGCTCACCACCCGGTAAGGGATCCGGGGAGCTGTTTTTT
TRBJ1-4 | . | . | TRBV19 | CASSSFGDLGEKLFF | TGTGCCAGTAGCTCCTTCGGGGACTTAGGTGAAAAACTGTTTTTT
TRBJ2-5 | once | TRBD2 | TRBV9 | CASSVVASGGPGGETQYF | TGTGCCAGCAGCGTAGTGGCTAGCGGGGGGCCAGGGGGAGAGACCCAGTACTTC
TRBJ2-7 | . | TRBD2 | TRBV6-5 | CASKRGSGGLGEQYF | TGTGCCAGCAAAAGGGGTAGCGGGGGGCTGGGAGAGCAGTACTTC
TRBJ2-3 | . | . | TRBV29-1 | CSVGGVGTDTQYF | TGCAGCGTTGGAGGGGTGGGCACAGATACGCAGTATTTT
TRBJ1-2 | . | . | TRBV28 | CASGDISNYGYTF | TGTGCCAGCGGGGACATTTCTAACTATGGCTACACCTTC
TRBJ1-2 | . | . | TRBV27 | CASSLDPTLYGYTF | TGTGCCAGCAGTTTAGATCCGACACTCTATGGCTACACCTTC
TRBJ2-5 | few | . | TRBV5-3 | CARSFSREGLTQYF | TGTGCCAGAAGCTTTAGTCGTGAGGGGTTGACCCAGTACTTC
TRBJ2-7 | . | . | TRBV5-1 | CASSLARGYEQYF | TGCGCCAGCAGCTTGGCCAGGGGTTACGAGCAGTACTTC
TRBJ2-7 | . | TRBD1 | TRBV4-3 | CASSQKGQGIDAQYF | TGCGCCAGCAGCCAAAAGGGACAGGGGATCGACGCGCAGTACTTC
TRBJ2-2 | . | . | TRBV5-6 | CASSRGYGFTGELFF | TGTGCCAGCAGTCGGGGCTATGGATTTACCGGGGAGCTGTTTTTT
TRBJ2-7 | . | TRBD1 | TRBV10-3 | CAISEQGAGNEQYF | TGTGCCATCAGTGAGCAGGGGGCGGGGAACGAGCAGTACTTC
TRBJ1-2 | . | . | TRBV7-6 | CASSFRQDYGYTF | TGTGCCAGCAGCTTTAGACAGGACTATGGCTACACCTTC
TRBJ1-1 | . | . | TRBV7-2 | CASSPNMNTEAFF | TGTGCCAGCAGCCCTAACATGAACACTGAAGCTTTCTTT
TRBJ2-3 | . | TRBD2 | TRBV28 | CASTLSGLVGSDTQYF | TGTGCCAGCACTCTCAGCGGACTAGTCGGTTCAGATACGCAGTATTTT
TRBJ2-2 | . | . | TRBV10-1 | CASSDSNTGELFF | TGCGCCAGCAGTGACTCGAACACCGGGGAGCTGTTTTTT
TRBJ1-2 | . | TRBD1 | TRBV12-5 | CASGLLGRGPPCYGYTF | TGTGCTAGTGGTTTACTAGGCAGGGGGCCCCCATGCTATGGCTACACCTTC
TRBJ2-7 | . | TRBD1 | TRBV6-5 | CASRRDRESSEQYF | TGTGCCAGCAGACGTGACAGGGAGTCCTCCGAGCAGTACTTC
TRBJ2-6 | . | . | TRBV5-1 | CASSLGFGASGANVLTF | TGCGCCAGCAGCTTGGGTTTCGGAGCCTCGGGGGCCAACGTCCTGACTTTC
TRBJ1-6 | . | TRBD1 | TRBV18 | CASSLRDRGDNSPLHF | TGTGCCAGCTCACTCCGGGACAGGGGCGATAATTCACCCCTCCACTTT
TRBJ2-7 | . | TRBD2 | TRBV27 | CASTIAGRGSYEQYF | TGTGCCAGCACTATAGCGGGACGGGGGTCCTACGAGCAGTACTTC
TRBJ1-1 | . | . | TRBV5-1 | CASSLKGPSGTEAFF | TGCGCCAGCAGCTTGAAGGGACCCTCAGGAACTGAAGCTTTCTTT
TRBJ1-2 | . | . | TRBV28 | CASSPAGQGTYGYTF | TGTGCCAGCAGTCCCGCCGGTCAGGGGACCTATGGCTACACCTTC
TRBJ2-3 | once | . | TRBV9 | CASSVRNGVTSDTQYF | TGTGCCAGCAGCGTAAGGAACGGAGTCACCTCAGATACGCAGTATTTT
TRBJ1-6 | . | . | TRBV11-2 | CASSSHADTSYSPLHF | TGTGCCAGCAGCTCCCACGCGGACACCTCCTATTCACCCCTCCACTTT
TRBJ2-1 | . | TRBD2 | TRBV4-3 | CASSQDLPLAGEGEQFF | TGCGCCAGCAGCCAAGATCTTCCACTAGCGGGAGAAGGGGAGCAGTTCTTC
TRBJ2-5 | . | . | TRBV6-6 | CASSPDYSQETQYF | TGTGCCAGCAGTCCGGACTACTCCCAAGAGACCCAGTACTTC
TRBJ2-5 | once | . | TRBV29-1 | CSVAPQGGETQYF | TGCAGCGTTGCCCCGCAGGGCGGAGAGACCCAGTACTTC
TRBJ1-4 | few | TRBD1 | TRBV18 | CASSPGQVDKKLFF | TGTGCCAGCTCACCGGGACAGGTGGATAAAAAACTGTTTTTT
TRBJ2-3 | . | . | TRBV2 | CASRGGGDTQYF | TGTGCCAGCAGGGGAGGGGGAGATACGCAGTATTTT
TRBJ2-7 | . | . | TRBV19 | CASSIQGGDGSYEQYF | TGTGCCAGTAGTATCCAAGGCGGGGATGGCTCCTACGAGCAGTACTTC
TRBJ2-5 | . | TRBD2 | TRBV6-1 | CASSATSGKGETQYF | TGTGCCAGCAGTGCGACTAGCGGGAAGGGAGAGACCCAGTACTTC
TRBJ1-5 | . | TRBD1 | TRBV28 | CASSFGKDDRGRRSSNQPQHF | TGTGCCAGCAGTTTTGGGAAAGATGACAGGGGGCGTAGGTCAAGCAATCAGCCCCAGCATTTT
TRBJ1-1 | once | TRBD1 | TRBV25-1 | CAMTPGTVVVIPEAFF | TGTGCCATGACGCCCGGGACAGTTGTAGTGATCCCTGAAGCTTTCTTT